The 21 T cell receptor beta chains below come from one sample, sequenced in a study of CD4 T cells in relation to SARS-CoV-2 and coronaviruses. Sequencing used immunoSEQ multiplex PCR; TCRdb keeps in-frame clones, though not all of them. The sample holds some 22,000 clones; roughly 70% are singletons and the top ten take 16%. What these receptors recognize is not known. Before the COVID-19 pandemic, during about 2011-2019, CD4+ T cells were taken from unexposed donors. After nine to ten days of culture, CD4+ T cells were isolated. Input material: CD4+ T cells from PBMCs, cultured in vitro. These receptors were obtained from a human donor in good health.

The rearrangement links TRBV6-5 to TRBJ1-2, with 10 bases identical to TRBD1. The CDR3 has 14 amino acids. Germline loops: CDR1 MNHEY, CDR2 SVGAGI. The V and J ends lost 5 bases and 3 bases, in that order; junction bases with no gene match: 3. This CDR3 is CASSRTGGDYGYTF. DNA for the CDR3: TGTGCCAGCAGTAGGACAGGGGGGGACTATGGCTACACCTTC.

The J gene is TRBJ2-1, the V gene TRBV5-4; D gene unclear. Per germline, CDR1 SGHNT and CDR2 YYREEE (reference sequence). Deletions cut 0 bases from V and 6 bases from J, with 1 base between. The CDR3 runs to 11 residues. The CDR3 loop reads CASSLGNEQFF. CDR3 coding DNA: TGTGCCAGCAGCTTGGGCAATGAGCAGTTCTTC.

This chain connects TRBV3-1 (or the pseudogene TRBV3-2) to TRBJ2-1; 9 bases match TRBD2. The germline V gene has CDR1 LGHDT and CDR2 YNNKEL (reference sequence). This CDR3 is built from 17 residues. The V segment lost 4 bases and the J segment 5 bases; nucleotides outside the gene matches: 12. CDR3 in DNA: TGTGCCAGCAGCCCCCGCTCGGCTAGCGGGAACCACAATGAGCAGTTCTTC. This translates into CASSPRSASGNHNEQFF.

V is TRBV19 and J is TRBJ2-5; D is undetermined. The CDR3 totals 13 residues. Trimming stripped 3 bases from V and 5 bases from J, with 10 bases between. Germline CDR1 and CDR2: LNHDA and SQIVND (reference sequence). CDR3 protein: CASSIRGEETQYF. Written as DNA, the CDR3 is TGTGCCAGTAGTATCAGAGGAGAGGAGACCCAGTACTTC. The entire variable domain, with the rest obtained from reference TRBV19 and TRBJ2-5, is as follows: DGGITQSPKYLFRKEGQNVTLSCEQNLNHDAMYWYRQDPGQGLRLIYYSQIVNDFQKGDIAEGYSVSREKKESFPLTVTSAQKNPTAFYLCASSIRGEETQYFGPGTRLLVL.

The chain has TRBV14 and TRBJ1-2; no reliable D call. The ends were cut back, 0 bases at V and 7 bases at J, with 9 bases in the middle. The germline gives CDR1 SGHDN, CDR2 FVKESK. CDR3 length: 13 amino acids. In nucleotides, the CDR3 is TGTGCCAGCAGCCAAGATTGGTGGAGTGGCTACACCTTC. This gives the protein CASSQDWWSGYTF. The variable domain in full, with the rest retrieved from reference TRBV14 and TRBJ1-2, is EAGVTQFPSHSVIEKGQTVTLRCDPISGHDNLYWYRRVMGKEIKFLLHFVKESKQDESGMPNNRFLAERTGGTYSTLKVQPAELEDSGVYFCASSQDWWSGYTFGSGTRLTVV.

This chain joins TRBV5-6 and TRBJ2-5; D not certain. Germline V lookup: CDR1 SGHDT, CDR2 YYEEEE. The V end lost 0 bases, the J end lost 2 bases, and 11 bases lay between the germline ends. This CDR3 comprises 15 residues. CDR3 bases: TGTGCCAGCAGCTTGGGGGCAGGAATACAAGAGACCCAGTACTTC. Translation: CASSLGAGIQETQYF.

The V gene is TRBV11-2, the J gene TRBJ2-1, with D possibly being TRBD2 (6 bases). Germline V gives CDR1 SGHAT, CDR2 FQNNGV. V lost 5 bases to trimming and J lost 6 bases, with 14 bases between them. The length of the CDR3 is 14 residues. The chain's CDR3 is CASSPAGLGNEQFF. The CDR3 DNA reads as TGTGCCAGCAGCCCCGCGGGGTTAGGCAATGAGCAGTTCTTC.

This clone rates as medium-sized. The rearrangement joins TRBV30 to TRBJ2-3; TRBD2 might be the D (7 bases). The germline V gene has CDR1 GTSNPN and CDR2 SVGIG (reference sequence). The CDR3 covers 14 residues. The CDR3: CTLGGGDGTDTQYF. The DNA of the CDR3 is TGTACCCTGGGGGGGGGCGATGGCACAGATACGCAGTATTTT.

V is TRBV7-2 and J is TRBJ1-2; D is possibly TRBD1 (5 bases). Germline V gene sequence: CDR1 SGHTA, CDR2 FQGNSA. The V and J ends lost 3 bases and 8 bases respectively, with 10 bases between them. CDR3 size: 12 residues. The CDR3 loop is CASSFMGGGYTF. CDR3 nucleotide sequence: TGTGCCAGCAGCTTCATGGGGGGAGGCTACACCTTC.

This clone came up a few times. The genes are TRBV3-1 (or the pseudogene TRBV3-2) and TRBJ2-1, with 16 positions matching TRBD2. The trim removed 3 bases at V and 10 bases at J, leaving 12 bases unmatched. CDR1 is LGHDT and CDR2 is YNNKEL in the germline V gene (reference sequence). The CDR3 covers 18 residues. The CDR3 loop reads CASSHLSGTSGRAWEQFF. CDR3 DNA sequence: TGTGCCAGCAGCCACCTATCCGGGACTAGCGGGAGGGCTTGGGAGCAGTTCTTC.

This clone was observed a handful of times. V gene TRBV6-2 or TRBV6-3 combines with J gene TRBJ2-7; D gene unclear. CDR3 size: 12 residues. V was shortened by 2 bases and J by 2 bases, with 4 bases between the two germline ends. Germline values: CDR1 MNHEY, CDR2 SVGEGT. This chain's CDR3 is CASSYSTYEQYF. CDR3 sequence (DNA): TGTGCCAGCAGTTACAGTACCTACGAGCAGTACTTC.

V and J are TRBV7-2 and TRBJ1-2, with 8 bases identical to TRBD1. This CDR3 is 16 amino acids long. V lost 5 bases, J lost 0 bases, and 8 bases stayed unmatched. Germline lookup yields CDR1 SGHTA and CDR2 FQGNSA. As DNA, the CDR3 is TGTGCCAGCAGCGATGACAGGGGTGCATCTAACTATGGCTACACCTTC. Its translation: CASSDDRGASNYGYTF.

This sequence joins TRBV7-8 and TRBJ1-2; 8 bases align to TRBD1. The V segment lost 5 bases and the J segment 5 bases; nucleotides outside the gene matches: 7. Germline CDR1 and CDR2: SGHVS and FQNEAQ. The CDR3 consists of 14 residues. CDR3: CASSRDRGSYGYTF. The CDR3 DNA follows: TGTGCCAGCAGCCGTGACAGGGGTTCTTATGGCTACACCTTC.

The genes are TRBV4-3 and TRBJ2-7, with 10 bases aligning to TRBD2. With 4 bases clipped from V and 4 bases from J, the junction kept 7 bases outside the gene matches. This CDR3 is 15 amino acids long. CDR1 and CDR2 from the germline V gene are LGHNA and YSLEER. CDR3 loop: CASSLRLAGAYEQYF. In DNA form, the CDR3 reads TGCGCCAGCAGCCTCCGACTAGCGGGTGCTTACGAGCAGTACTTC.

This clone was counted only a few times. This sequence joins TRBV5-1 and TRBJ1-1, with a possible D match to TRBD1 (5 bases). With 2 bases removed from V and 2 bases from J, the gap between germline ends came to 13 bases. The germline gives CDR1 SGHRS, CDR2 YFSETQ. The CDR3 has 15 residues. CDR3 in DNA: TGCGCCAGCAGCTTAACCGGGGCTATAAACACTGAAGCTTTCTTT. It translates to CASSLTGAINTEAFF.

The rearrangement joins TRBV4-3 to TRBJ2-1; D is unresolved. This CDR3 region has 15 residues. Germline loops: CDR1 LGHNA, CDR2 YSLEER. Trimming took off 0 bases at V and 0 bases at J, with 6 bases between the two ends. The CDR3: CASSQDSSSYNEQFF. CDR3 DNA sequence: TGCGCCAGCAGCCAAGACAGTAGCTCCTACAATGAGCAGTTCTTC.

This rearrangement joins TRBV11-2 to TRBJ1-6; no clear D gene. The CDR3 length is 15 residues. Germline loops: CDR1 SGHAT, CDR2 FQNNGV. Trimming removed 7 bases from V and 7 bases from J, with 17 bases in between. CDR3 coding DNA: TGTGCCAGCAACCCCAAGGAGGCGCTCAATTCACCCCTCCACTTT. Residues: CASNPKEALNSPLHF. Supplemented by reference TRBV11-2 and TRBJ1-6, the full variable domain reads EAGVAQSPRYKIIEKRQSVAFWCNPISGHATLYWYQQILGQGPKLLIQFQNNGVVDDSQLPKDRFSAERLKGVDSTLKIQPAKLEDSAVYLCASNPKEALNSPLHFGNGTRLTVT.

This clone has more than one count but fewer than ten. The CDR3 nucleotides are TGTGCCAGCAGCCAAGGACAGGGTGGGAGCACAGATACGCAGTATTTT. Protein product: CASSQGQGGSTDTQYF. The gene calls are TRBV14 and TRBJ2-3; 7 bases fit TRBD1. The V gene end was trimmed by 1 base and the J gene end by 0 bases; junction bases not matched to a gene: 4. The CDR3 is made up of 16 amino acids. Looked up from germline, CDR1 is SGHDN and CDR2 is FVKESK.

J is TRBJ1-4 and V is TRBV21-1. TRBV21-1 is tagged as a pseudogene. The CDR3 contains 17 residues. The CDR3 reads CASSKEALSVRREKLFF. The CDR3 DNA follows: TGTGCCAGCAGCAAAGAGGCTCTTAGTGTTCGGCGAGAAAAACTGTTTTTT.

The rearrangement joins TRBV7-9 to TRBJ1-5; 9 bases are a match to TRBD1. The CDR3 has 14 amino acids. The ends lost 3 bases at V and 9 bases at J; junction bases unmatched: 6. Germline CDR1 is SEHNR and CDR2 is FQNEAQ (reference sequence). The CDR3 nucleotides read TGTGCCAGCAGCTTGGGACAGGGACTCGGGCCCCAGCATTTT. It is translated as CASSLGQGLGPQHF.

This chain uses TRBV7-8 with TRBJ2-3; 13 positions match TRBD2. Germline lookup yields CDR1 SGHVS and CDR2 FQNEAQ. The length of the CDR3 is 16 residues. J lost 6 bases, V lost 4 bases, and 7 bases had no gene match. CDR3: CASSWGLAGPRDTQYF. DNA of the CDR3: TGTGCCAGCAGCTGGGGACTAGCGGGACCGAGGGATACGCAGTATTTT.